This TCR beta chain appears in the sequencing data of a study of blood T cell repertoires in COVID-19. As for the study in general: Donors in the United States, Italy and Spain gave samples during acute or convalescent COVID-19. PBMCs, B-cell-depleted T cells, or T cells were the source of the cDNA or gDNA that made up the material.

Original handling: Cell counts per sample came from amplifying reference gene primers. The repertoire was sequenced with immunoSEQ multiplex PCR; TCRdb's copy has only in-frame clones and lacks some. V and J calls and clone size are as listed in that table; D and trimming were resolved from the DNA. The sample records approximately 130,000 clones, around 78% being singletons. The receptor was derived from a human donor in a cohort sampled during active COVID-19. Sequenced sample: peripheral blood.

As DNA, the CDR3 is TGTGCCAGTAGTAGCCTCCCGGGACAGGGACAAGATACGCAGTATTTT. Translated: CASSSLPGQGQDTQYF. The chain couples TRBV19 to TRBJ2-3, with TRBD1 matching over 9 bases. The J segment lost 5 bases and the V segment lost 4 bases, leaving 10 bases of the junction unmatched. The CDR3 runs 16 residues. CDR1 and CDR2 (germline): LNHDA, SQIVND (reference sequence).